This passage covers 14 T cell receptor beta chains from one sample sequenced in a study of T-cell memory formation after mild COVID-19. TCRdb fed the 5' RACE reads into MiXCR, producing one record per CDR3 protein. The sample lists some 320,000 distinct CDR3 sequences; approximately 16% were seen once. The sample was PBMCs or a T cell subset sorted from them (not recorded which). The receptors originated from a man between 18 and 35 years old who had mild COVID-19 (a few samples of this study predate the infection). Cell type and time point are not known.

V gene TRBV9 combines with J gene TRBJ2-3; the D gene is possibly TRBD1 (6 bases). Germline V gives CDR1 SGDLS, CDR2 YYNGEE. V shed 1 base and J shed 4 bases, with 10 bases lying between them. The CDR3 runs to 14 residues. This CDR3 reads CASSVIQGSDTQYF. CDR3 nucleotides: TGTGCCAGCAGCGTAATACAGGGTTCAGATACGCAGTATTTT.

V gene TRBV12-3 or TRBV12-4 combines with J gene TRBJ1-1; the D is unclear. This CDR3 region has 15 residues. The V end was cut by 5 bases, the J end by 2 bases, with 15 bases between. The CDR3 bases are TGTGCCAGCAGTCCCCCGGGATACCTTAACACTGAAGCTTTCTTT. It encodes CASSPPGYLNTEAFF.

For this clonotype: At one of its ends the junction is not consistent with the germline gene, which may arise from a read error. The chain uses TRBV11-2 and TRBJ2-5; possible D gene TRBD1, 5 bases. Germline V gene data show CDR1 as SGHAT and CDR2 as FQNNGV. The CDR3 is made up of 13 amino acids. Here the CDR3 reads CASRLDREETQYF. In DNA, the CDR3 is TGTGCCAGCAGATTAGACAGAGAGGAGACCCAGTACTTC. Based on the CDR3 plus reference TRBV11-2 and TRBJ2-5, the full variable domain is EAGVAQSPRYKIIEKRQSVAFWCNPISGHATLYWYQQILGQGPKLLIQFQNNGVVDDSQLPKDRFSAERLKGVDSTLKIQPAKLEDSAVYLCASRLDREETQYFGPGTRLLVL.

This clonotype was detected a few times. This rearrangement joins TRBV11-2 to TRBJ1-5, with TRBD1 matching 7 bases. This CDR3 is built from 14 residues. The junction had 4 bases not matched to a gene; V was cut back by 3 bases and J by 5 bases. Germline assignment: CDR1 SGHAT and CDR2 FQNNGV. As DNA, the CDR3 is TGTGCCAGCAGCTTGACCCAGGGGGATCAGCCCCAGCATTTT. Translation: CASSLTQGDQPQHF.

This clonotype was found a few times. The genes are TRBV9 and TRBJ1-3; D is perhaps TRBD1 (5 bases). The V end was cut by 4 bases, the J end by 11 bases, with 13 bases between. CDR1 and CDR2 from the germline V gene are SGDLS and YYNGEE. The CDR3 covers 12 residues. CDR3 loop: CASSSPRGAIYF. In nucleotides, the CDR3 is TGTGCCAGCAGCTCACCCCGGGGGGCCATATATTTT.

This chain uses TRBV10-3 with TRBJ2-5; 7 positions match TRBD2. The trim removed 0 bases at V and 2 bases at J, leaving 3 bases unmatched. The germline CDR1 and CDR2 sequences are ENHRY and SYGVKD. The CDR3 loop spans 15 amino acids. The CDR3 DNA follows: TGTGCCATCAGTGAGTCGACGGGGGGTCAAGAGACCCAGTACTTC. As protein: CAISESTGGQETQYF.

In its sample, this clonotype was seen a few times. V usage is TRBV6-2 or TRBV6-3 and J usage is TRBJ2-4, with D possibly matching TRBD2 (5 bases). The CDR3 contains 15 residues. Germline loops: CDR1 MNHEY, CDR2 SVGEGT. The ends were cut back, 4 bases at V and 0 bases at J, with 10 bases in the middle. The CDR3 nucleotides read TGTGCCAGCAGTTTCAGACTACTAGCCAAAAACATTCAGTACTTC. Encoded protein: CASSFRLLAKNIQYF.

CDR3 in amino acids: CASTASGGTNTGELFF. CDR3 bases: TGTGCCAGCACCGCTAGCGGGGGAACGAACACCGGGGAGCTGTTTTTT. The V gene is TRBV12-3 or TRBV12-4, the J gene TRBJ2-2, with TRBD2 matching 10 bases. V was clipped by 7 bases and J by 0 bases; unmatched bases: 5. The CDR3 is 16 amino acids.

The chain is built from TRBV3-1 and TRBJ2-3, with 9 positions matching TRBD2. This CDR3 comprises 16 residues. The V gene's germline CDR1 is LGHDT and CDR2 YNNKEL (reference sequence). J lost 6 bases, V lost 3 bases, and 10 bases had no gene match. The CDR3 region has the DNA TGTGCCAGCAGCCAGCACCTAGCGGGGCATTCCGATACGCAGTATTTT. Amino acid sequence: CASSQHLAGHSDTQYF.

This clonotype appeared many times. J is TRBJ1-5 and V is TRBV6-6; D remains unclear. With 8 bases removed from V and 0 bases from J, the gap between germline ends came to 11 bases. This CDR3 is built from 14 residues. In germline, CDR1 is MNHNY, CDR2 SVGAGI (reference sequence). Here the CDR3 reads CASGPSDSNQPQHF. CDR3 nucleotide sequence: TGTGCCAGCGGACCCTCGGATAGCAATCAGCCCCAGCATTTT.

The J gene is TRBJ1-5, the V gene TRBV10-3; D might be TRBD1 (5 bases). Germline values: CDR1 ENHRY, CDR2 SYGVKD. The V end was cut by 0 bases, the J end by 5 bases, with 5 bases between. The CDR3 runs 13 residues. The CDR3 DNA reads TGTGCCATCAGTGAGTCGACAGATCAGCCCCAGCATTTT. This codes for CAISESTDQPQHF.

In this sample, this clonotype turned up a few times. V is TRBV30 and J is TRBJ2-3, with D perhaps assigned TRBD1 or TRBD2 (5 bases each). Germline V gene data show CDR1 as GTSNPN and CDR2 as SVGIG (reference sequence). The CDR3 extends over 14 amino acids. V lost 2 bases to trimming and J lost 6 bases, with 15 bases between them. The CDR3 here is CAWSRPPGDDTQYF. CDR3 coding DNA: TGTGCCTGGAGTAGGCCCCCCGGGGACGATACGCAGTATTTT. Full variable domain (remainder filled in from reference TRBV30 and TRBJ2-3): SQTIHQWPATLVQPVGSPLSLECTVEGTSNPNLYWYRQAAGRGLQLLFYSVGIGQISSEVPQNLSASRPQDRQFILSSKKLLLSDSGFYLCAWSRPPGDDTQYFGPGTRLTVL.

This chain joins TRBV5-1 and TRBJ2-1, with 9 nucleotides matching TRBD2. V shed 6 bases and J 8 bases; nucleotides not matched to a gene: 6. The CDR3 is 13 amino acids. CDR1 SGHRS and CDR2 YFSETQ come from the germline V gene. CDR3 nucleotide sequence: TGCGCCAGCATGACGGCGGGAGGGGATGAGCAGTTCTTC. Translating it yields CASMTAGGDEQFF.

The V gene is TRBV7-3, the J gene TRBJ2-1, with 8 positions matching TRBD2. The CDR3 spans 15 residues. Germline CDR1 reads SGHTA; CDR2 reads FQGTGA. V gave up 5 bases and J gave up 7 bases; unmatched junction bases: 10. CDR3 nucleotides: TGTGCCAGCAGCGTTACGGGGGGGGAGCGTAATGAGCAGTTCTTC. It codes for CASSVTGGERNEQFF.